Each of the 26 T cell receptor beta chains below was sequenced from the same sample in a study of cytomegalovirus exposure and HLA in healthy donors. The primer mix had 60 Vbeta and 13 Jbeta primers. This table comes from immunoSEQ multiplex PCR, and its TCRdb copy is limited to in-frame clones, with some not included. The table has roughly 100,000 clones, 60% to 85% seen once; the top ten hold over 6.5%. The sequenced sample was PBMCs. The source of these receptors is a woman between 40 and 50 years old in good health and CMV-seropositive.

This clone appeared a few times. This chain joins TRBV28 and TRBJ1-3; TRBD1 is a possible D gene (6 bases). Germline V gives CDR1 MDHEN, CDR2 SYDVKM. V dropped 4 bases and J dropped 4 bases, with 14 bases sitting between them. The CDR3 runs 15 residues. CDR3 loop: CASSSHREKGNTIYF. The DNA for the CDR3 is TGTGCCAGCAGTTCACACAGGGAGAAGGGAAACACCATATATTTT.

This chain uses TRBV28 with TRBJ2-1; D is unclear. CDR3 size: 16 residues. The V end was cut by 5 bases, the J end by 3 bases, with 17 bases between. Germline CDR1 and CDR2: MDHEN and SYDVKM. Written as DNA, the CDR3 is TGTGCCAGCAGTGCCCTCACCTTTACAGACTACAATGAGCAGTTCTTC. Translated, it gives CASSALTFTDYNEQFF.

The CDR3 region has the DNA TGTGCCAGCAGCTTGGCTAGTGGGACAGGGGATGAGCAGTTCTTC. Amino acids: CASSLASGTGDEQFF. The chain employs TRBV5-6 and TRBJ2-1; TRBD1 matches 10 bases. The germline V gene has CDR1 SGHDT and CDR2 YYEEEE. V lost 0 bases and J lost 8; bases outside the gene matches: 5. This CDR3 contains 15 residues.

The chain carries TRBV11-2 and TRBJ1-4, with TRBD1 matching 9 bases. The CDR3 has 14 amino acids. Germline values: CDR1 SGHAT, CDR2 FQNNGV. V dropped 5 bases and J dropped 5; count of bases not matched to a gene: 3. The chain's CDR3 is CASSLQGANEKLFF. In DNA form, the CDR3 reads TGTGCCAGCAGCCTACAGGGGGCGAATGAAAAACTGTTTTTT.

The J gene is TRBJ2-1, the V gene TRBV4-2; TRBD2 might be the D (6 bases). Trimming shortened V by 4 bases and J by 5 bases, and 18 bases separated the two germline ends. CDR1 LGHNA and CDR2 YNFKEQ come from the germline V gene. This CDR3 comprises 16 residues. The CDR3 DNA follows: TGTGCCAGCAGCCTGGAGGGGTTAGCCTGGAACAATGAGCAGTTCTTC. It is translated as CASSLEGLAWNNEQFF.

The chain recombines TRBV7-9 with TRBJ1-3, with D unresolved. V dropped 4 bases and J dropped 3 bases, with 10 bases sitting between them. This CDR3 spans 14 amino acids. Germline CDR1 is SEHNR and CDR2 is FQNEAQ (reference sequence). DNA for the CDR3: TGTGCCAGCAGCTCCCGGACTTTTGGAAACACCATATATTTT. This encodes CASSSRTFGNTIYF.

This rearrangement joins TRBV27 to TRBJ1-2; possible D gene TRBD1, 6 bases. Trimming removed 6 bases from V and 2 bases from J, with 13 bases in between. The CDR3 is 14 amino acids. Germline loops: CDR1 MNHEY, CDR2 SMNVEV (reference sequence). CDR3 bases: TGTGCCAGCAGCCAGGGGAGAGGGAACTATGGCTACACCTTC. The encoded protein is CASSQGRGNYGYTF.

In this sample, this clone turned up a few times. The chain combines TRBV19 with TRBJ1-4, with 9 bases aligning to TRBD1. This CDR3 comprises 18 residues. Germline CDR1 and CDR2: LNHDA and SQIVND (reference sequence). V lost 5 bases, J lost 0 bases, and 10 bases stayed unmatched. The DNA for the CDR3 is TGTGCCAGTAGTTTAGGATTGACAGGGGGAGCAACTAATGAAAAACTGTTTTTT. This sequence encodes CASSLGLTGGATNEKLFF.

In its sample, this clone was seen many times. The chain combines TRBV5-1 with TRBJ1-1, with D possibly being TRBD1 (5 bases). The CDR3 is made up of 13 amino acids. V was shortened by 4 bases and J by 5 bases, with 12 bases between the two germline ends. The germline V gene has CDR1 SGHRS and CDR2 YFSETQ. In DNA, the CDR3 is TGCGCCAGCAGCGAGCCGCAGGGAACTGAAGCTTTCTTT. Encoded protein: CASSEPQGTEAFF.

V usage is TRBV5-1 and J usage is TRBJ2-6, with D maybe TRBD1 (5 bases). The germline V gene encodes CDR1 SGHRS and CDR2 YFSETQ. Trimming took 1 base from V and 0 from J, leaving 11 bases between them. The CDR3 runs 17 residues. DNA for the CDR3: TGCGCCAGCAGCTTGTATGGGGCCTTCTCTGGGGCCAACGTCCTGACTTTC. Amino acid sequence: CASSLYGAFSGANVLTF.

The chain combines TRBV7-2 with TRBJ1-2; possible D gene TRBD1, 6 bases. CDR3 length: 18 residues. V was pared by 5 bases and J by 5 bases, with 27 bases between. The V gene's germline CDR1 is SGHTA and CDR2 FQGNSA. The CDR3 coding sequence is TGTGCCAGCAGCATCCCGACAAGCCCCCGGGACCAGGGGTATGGCTACACCTTC. Its translation is CASSIPTSPRDQGYGYTF. Full variable domain (rest looked up from reference TRBV7-2 and TRBJ1-2): GAGVSQSPSNKVTEKGKDVELRCDPISGHTALYWYRQSLGQGLEFLIYFQGNSAPDKSGLPSDRFSAERTGGSVSTLTIQRTQQEDSAVYLCASSIPTSPRDQGYGYTFGSGTRLTVV.

This chain connects TRBV5-1 to TRBJ2-5, with TRBD2 identical over 8 bases. The J call is doubtful: the DNA matches TRBJ2-7 better. CDR1 is SGHRS, CDR2 YFSETQ, per germline. This CDR3 is 15 amino acids long. The CDR3, as DNA: TGCGCCAGCAGCTTGGCCCGGACTAGCCTCCACGAGCAGTACTTC. Translating it yields CASSLARTSLHEQYF.

The V call is TRBV7-2, the J call TRBJ1-3, with 9 bases lining up with TRBD1. The J segment lost 2 bases and the V segment lost 3 bases, leaving 2 bases of the junction unmatched. CDR1 SGHTA and CDR2 FQGNSA come from the germline V gene. This CDR3 spans 15 amino acids. Here the CDR3 DNA reads TGTGCCAGCAGCTTTACAGGGGGCCCTGGAAACACCATATATTTT. Translated: CASSFTGGPGNTIYF. The full variable domain, its missing parts supplied by reference TRBV7-2 and TRBJ1-3, is GAGVSQSPSNKVTEKGKDVELRCDPISGHTALYWYRQSLGQGLEFLIYFQGNSAPDKSGLPSDRFSAERTGGSVSTLTIQRTQQEDSAVYLCASSFTGGPGNTIYFGEGSWLTVV.

As to this clone: The sample holds other DNA sequences that translate to the same CDR3. In DNA form, the CDR3 reads TGTGCCAGCTCACTAGGACTAGCGGGAGACGAGCAGTACTTC. Encoded protein: CASSLGLAGDEQYF. The chain has TRBV18 and TRBJ2-7, with 13 bases lining up with TRBD2. Germline CDR1 is KGHSH and CDR2 is LQKENI. This CDR3 region has 14 residues. Trimming took 4 bases from V and 5 from J; bases not matched to a gene: 2.

The J gene is TRBJ1-5, the V gene TRBV18, with D uncertain. CDR1 is KGHSH and CDR2 is LQKENI in the germline V gene. Deletions cut 0 bases from V and 1 base from J, with 4 bases between. This CDR3 region has 14 residues. The CDR3: CASSPPRSNQPQHF. CDR3 nucleotide sequence: TGTGCCAGCTCACCACCGCGGAGCAATCAGCCCCAGCATTTT.

This clone was counted between two and nine times. This rearrangement joins TRBV10-1 to TRBJ1-3; tentatively, D is TRBD1 (6 bases). The V and J ends lost 6 bases and 0 bases respectively, with 12 bases between them. Germline V gives CDR1 WNHNN, CDR2 SYGVQD (reference sequence). CDR3 size: 15 residues. As DNA, the CDR3 is TGCGCCAGCAGGACGACAGGATTCTCTGGAAACACCATATATTTT. Protein product: CASRTTGFSGNTIYF.

This chain connects TRBV11-2 to TRBJ2-7; D is unclear. The germline gives CDR1 SGHAT, CDR2 FQNNGV. The CDR3 totals 13 residues. Trimming stripped 1 base from V and 2 bases from J, with 6 bases between. CDR3 sequence: CASSLGPPYEQYF. Here the CDR3 DNA reads TGTGCCAGCAGCTTAGGGCCCCCCTACGAGCAGTACTTC.

The V and J genes are TRBV20-1 and TRBJ2-7, with TRBD1 as a possible D gene (5 bases). CDR3 length: 11 amino acids. V shed 3 bases and J shed 5 bases, with 8 bases lying between them. Germline CDR1 is DFQATT and CDR2 is SNEGSKA (reference sequence). The CDR3 sequence is CSASFRDEQYF. Written as DNA, the CDR3 is TGCAGTGCTAGCTTCAGGGACGAGCAGTACTTC.

CDR3 amino acids: CASSVGGQGGLGTEAFF. The CDR3 nucleotides read TGTGCCAGCAGCGTAGGGGGACAGGGGGGATTGGGCACTGAAGCTTTCTTT. The rearrangement uses TRBV9 and TRBJ1-1, with 11 bases lining up with TRBD1. The junction had 8 bases not matched to a gene; V was cut back by 0 bases and J by 4 bases. The CDR3 totals 17 residues. Germline V CDR1 and CDR2: SGDLS, YYNGEE.

The gene calls are TRBV27 and TRBJ2-2; 9 bases fit TRBD1. The CDR3 is 16 amino acids. V was clipped by 4 bases and J by 3 bases; unmatched bases: 6. Germline V lookup: CDR1 MNHEY, CDR2 SMNVEV (reference sequence). Here the CDR3 DNA reads TGTGCCAGCAGTTGGGAGACAGGGGGATACACCGGGGAGCTGTTTTTT. Protein sequence: CASSWETGGYTGELFF.

Comment on this clone: A junction boundary mismatches the germline segment, possibly from a read error. This chain connects TRBV5-4 to TRBJ2-7; maybe TRBD1 (6 bases). Germline V gene lookup returns CDR1 SGHNT and CDR2 YYREEE (reference sequence). The CDR3 length is 14 residues. This chain's CDR3 is CASSDPRTDERQHF. The CDR3, as DNA: TGTGCCAGCAGCGACCCGCGGACAGATGAGCGGCAGCACTTC.

The chain carries TRBV5-1 and TRBJ2-5, with D unclear. Germline lookup yields CDR1 SGHRS and CDR2 YFSETQ. Trimming pared 5 bases from V and 0 bases from J, leaving 11 bases between. CDR3 size: 14 residues. The CDR3 sequence: CASRPFLDQETQYF. CDR3 nucleotides: TGCGCCAGCAGACCCTTCCTAGACCAAGAGACCCAGTACTTC.

Here the CDR3 DNA reads TGTGCCAGCAGCCGACGACAGGGGTATACAGATACGCAGTATTTT. It is translated as CASSRRQGYTDTQYF. The chain uses TRBV28 and TRBJ2-3, with 8 bases fitting TRBD1. V gave up 6 bases and J gave up 3 bases; unmatched junction bases: 8. The CDR3 extends over 15 amino acids. CDR1 is MDHEN, CDR2 SYDVKM, per germline. Complete variable domain (other parts from reference TRBV28 and TRBJ2-3): DVKVTQSSRYLVKRTGEKVFLECVQDMDHENMFWYRQDPGLGLRLIYFSYDVKMKEKGDIPEGYSVSREKKERFSLILESASTNQTSMYLCASSRRQGYTDTQYFGPGTRLTVL.

The genes are TRBV25-1 and TRBJ2-3, with a possible D match to TRBD1 (6 bases). The CDR3 consists of 14 residues. Per the germline V gene, CDR1 is MGHDK and CDR2 is SYGVNS. The V end lost 4 bases, the J end lost 4 bases, and 12 bases lay between the germline ends. The CDR3 DNA sequence: TGTGCCAGCAGTGGTTGGACAGAAGCAGATACGCAGTATTTT. It codes for CASSGWTEADTQYF.

The chain joins TRBV25-1 to TRBJ2-1, with D hard to call. The CDR3 covers 16 residues. Germline lookup yields CDR1 MGHDK and CDR2 SYGVNS. V lost 1 base and J lost 5, with 15 bases in between. The CDR3 bases are TGTGCCAGCAGTGAATCTTCTTGGAGCCGGAACAATGAGCAGTTCTTC. This codes for CASSESSWSRNNEQFF.

This clone was observed once. The V gene is TRBV6-1, the J gene TRBJ1-1; 8 nucleotides agree with TRBD1. The CDR3 runs to 14 residues. V shed 7 bases and J 3 bases; nucleotides not matched to a gene: 7. Germline assignment: CDR1 MNHNS and CDR2 SASEGT. The CDR3: CASTEGQADTEAFF. CDR3 DNA sequence: TGTGCCAGCACCGAGGGACAGGCCGACACTGAAGCTTTCTTT.